The rows below give T cell receptor beta chains drawn from one sample of a study of cytomegalovirus exposure and HLA in healthy donors. Sequencing was performed with immunoSEQ multiplex PCR; in TCRdb, only in-frame clones are kept and a portion is missing. Its clone listing holds tens of thousands of clones. Sequences were obtained from PBMCs. These receptors all come from a human donor in good health. The CDR3 runs from the conserved cysteine through the conserved F or W. The D gene is left open where the match is weak. The size of a clone is reported for some rows only, either as once, few or many, or as a class for expanded clones.

cdr3_nt	cdr3_aa	j_call	clone_size	d_call	v_call	cdr3_length
TGTGCCAGCAGCTTGGAAGACCGGACAGGGGGCCCTGAAAAACTGTTTTTT	CASSLEDRTGGPEKLFF	TRBJ1-4	-	TRBD1	TRBV5-5	17
TGTGCCAGCAGGGGGACAGGCGGGGGCTCCTACGAGCAGTACTTC	CASRGTGGGSYEQYF	TRBJ2-7	-	-	TRBV2	15
TGTGCCTGGACGAAGGGGGCTGCCTACGAGCAGTACTTC	CAWTKGAAYEQYF	TRBJ2-7	-	TRBD1	TRBV30	13
TGTGCCAGCAGCCGGACAGGGCCCACCTACGAGCAGTACTTC	CASSRTGPTYEQYF	TRBJ2-7	-	TRBD1	TRBV7-9	14
TGTGCCAGCAGCTCAGGAATGGCGGGCTACACCTTC	CASSSGMAGYTF	TRBJ1-2	-	-	TRBV7-6	12
TGTGCCAGCAGTTACGACTCTACAGGAGCCTACGAGCAGTACTTC	CASSYDSTGAYEQYF	TRBJ2-7	-	-	TRBV6-5	15
TGCGCCAGCAGCCAAGATTGGGGGATCAACCGGGACACAGCTTTCTTT	CASSQDWGINRDTAFF	TRBJ1-1	-	-	TRBV4-1	16
TGTGCCAGTAGTACCGACGGACAGGGAAACACCATATATTTT	CASSTDGQGNTIYF	TRBJ1-3	-	-	TRBV19	14
TGTGCCACCAGCAGAGACCTACTGACAGGGGTAGAGACCCAGTACTTC	CATSRDLLTGVETQYF	TRBJ2-5	-	TRBD1	TRBV15	16
TGTGCCAGCTCACCGGGACAGGGCCTCACTGAAGCTTTCTTT	CASSPGQGLTEAFF	TRBJ1-1	medium-sized	TRBD1	TRBV18	14
TGTGCCAGCAGCTTAGTATTAGGACAGTATGAAAAACTGTTTTTT	CASSLVLGQYEKLFF	TRBJ1-4	-	-	TRBV7-8	15
TGTGCCATCAAGGACAGGCATGCTCACACTGAAGCTTTCTTT	CAIKDRHAHTEAFF	TRBJ1-1	-	TRBD1	TRBV10-3	14
TGTGCTAGCAGCTCCATACAGGGGAACACCGGGGAGCTGTTTTTT	CASSSIQGNTGELFF	TRBJ2-2	-	-	TRBV7-7	15